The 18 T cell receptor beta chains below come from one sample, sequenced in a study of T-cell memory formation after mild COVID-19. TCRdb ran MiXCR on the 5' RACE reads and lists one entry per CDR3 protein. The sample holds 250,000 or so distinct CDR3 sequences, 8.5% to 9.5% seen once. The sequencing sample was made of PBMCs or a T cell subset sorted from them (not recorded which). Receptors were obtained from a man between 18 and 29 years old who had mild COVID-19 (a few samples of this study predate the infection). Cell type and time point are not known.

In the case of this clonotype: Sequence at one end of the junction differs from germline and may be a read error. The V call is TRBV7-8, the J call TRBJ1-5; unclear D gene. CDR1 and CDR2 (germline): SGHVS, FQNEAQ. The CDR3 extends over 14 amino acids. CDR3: CASSLRDGDHPQHF. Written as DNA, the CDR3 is TGTGCCAGCAGCCTCCGCGACGGGGATCATCCCCAGCATTTT. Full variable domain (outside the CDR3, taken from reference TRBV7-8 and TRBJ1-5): GAGVSQSPRYKVAKRGQDVALRCDPISGHVSLFWYQQALGQGPEFLTYFQNEAQLDKSGLPSDRFFAERPEGSVSTLKIQRTQQEDSAVYLCASSLRDGDHPQHFGDGTRLSIL.

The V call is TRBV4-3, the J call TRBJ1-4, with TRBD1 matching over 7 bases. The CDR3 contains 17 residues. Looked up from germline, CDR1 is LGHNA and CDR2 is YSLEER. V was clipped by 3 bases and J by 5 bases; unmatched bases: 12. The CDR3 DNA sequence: TGCGCCAGCAGCCACTTTTTGTCGACAGGGCCAAATGAAAAACTGTTTTTT. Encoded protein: CASSHFLSTGPNEKLFF.

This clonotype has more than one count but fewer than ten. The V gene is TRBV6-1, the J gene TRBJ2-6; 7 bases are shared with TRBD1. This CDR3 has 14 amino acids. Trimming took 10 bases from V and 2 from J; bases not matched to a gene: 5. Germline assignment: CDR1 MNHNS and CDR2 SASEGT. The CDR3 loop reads CATDRATGANVLTF. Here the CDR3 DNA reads TGTGCCACAGACAGGGCTACTGGGGCCAACGTCCTGACTTTC.

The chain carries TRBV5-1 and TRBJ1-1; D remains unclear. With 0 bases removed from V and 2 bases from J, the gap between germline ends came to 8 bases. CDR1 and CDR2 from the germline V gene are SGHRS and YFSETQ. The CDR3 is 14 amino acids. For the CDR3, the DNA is TGCGCCAGCAGCTTGGTAAGGGTAAACACTGAAGCTTTCTTT. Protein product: CASSLVRVNTEAFF. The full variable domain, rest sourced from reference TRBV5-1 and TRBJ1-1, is KAGVTQTPRYLIKTRGQQVTLSCSPISGHRSVSWYQQTPGQGLQFLFEYFSETQRNKGNFPGRFSGRQFSNSRSEMNVSTLELGDSALYLCASSLVRVNTEAFFGQGTRLTVV.

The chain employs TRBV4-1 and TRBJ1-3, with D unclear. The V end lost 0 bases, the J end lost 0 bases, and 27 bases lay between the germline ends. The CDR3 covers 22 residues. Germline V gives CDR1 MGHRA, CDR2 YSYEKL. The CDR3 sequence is CASSQETPLPRYGATSGNTIYF. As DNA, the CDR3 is TGCGCCAGCAGCCAAGAGACCCCCCTTCCCCGGTACGGTGCGACCTCTGGAAACACCATATATTTT.

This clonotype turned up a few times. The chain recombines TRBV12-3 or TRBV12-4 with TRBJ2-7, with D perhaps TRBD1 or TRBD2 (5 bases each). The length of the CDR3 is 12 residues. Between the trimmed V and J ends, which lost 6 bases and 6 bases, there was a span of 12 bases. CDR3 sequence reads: CASSQGTREQYF. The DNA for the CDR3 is TGTGCCAGCAGCCAAGGGACGCGCGAGCAGTACTTC.

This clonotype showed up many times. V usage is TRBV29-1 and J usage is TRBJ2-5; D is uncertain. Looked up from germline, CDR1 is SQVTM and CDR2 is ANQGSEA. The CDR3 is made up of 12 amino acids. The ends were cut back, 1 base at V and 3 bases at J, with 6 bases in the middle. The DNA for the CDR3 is TGCAGCGTTGAAGGGCAAGAAGAGACCCAGTACTTC. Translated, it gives CSVEGQEETQYF.

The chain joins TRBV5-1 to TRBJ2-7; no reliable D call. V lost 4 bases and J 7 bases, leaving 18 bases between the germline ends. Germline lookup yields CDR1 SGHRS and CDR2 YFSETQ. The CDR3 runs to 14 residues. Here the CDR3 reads CASSRGGPIGEQYF. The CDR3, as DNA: TGCGCCAGCAGCCGCGGCGGCCCTATCGGGGAGCAGTACTTC.

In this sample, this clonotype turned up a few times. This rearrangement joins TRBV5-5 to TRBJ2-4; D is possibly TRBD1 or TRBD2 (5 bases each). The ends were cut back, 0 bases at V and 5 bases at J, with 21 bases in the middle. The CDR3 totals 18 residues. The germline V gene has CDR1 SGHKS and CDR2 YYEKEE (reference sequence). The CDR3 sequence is CASSLGSGTGRGENIQYF. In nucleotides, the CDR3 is TGTGCCAGCAGCTTGGGCTCCGGGACGGGTAGAGGCGAAAACATTCAGTACTTC.

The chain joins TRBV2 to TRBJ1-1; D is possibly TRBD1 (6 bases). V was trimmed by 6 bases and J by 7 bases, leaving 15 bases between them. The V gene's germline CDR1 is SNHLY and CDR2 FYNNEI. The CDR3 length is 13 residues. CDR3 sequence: CASRAQGKGEAFF. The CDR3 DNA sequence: TGTGCCAGCAGGGCACAGGGCAAGGGTGAAGCTTTCTTT.

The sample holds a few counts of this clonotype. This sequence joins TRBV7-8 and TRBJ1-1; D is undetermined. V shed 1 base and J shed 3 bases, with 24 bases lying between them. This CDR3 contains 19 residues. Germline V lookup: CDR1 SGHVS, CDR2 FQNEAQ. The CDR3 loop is CASSLEGRIGNRKDTEAFF. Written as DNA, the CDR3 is TGTGCCAGCAGCTTAGAGGGCCGGATCGGGAATAGGAAGGACACTGAAGCTTTCTTT.

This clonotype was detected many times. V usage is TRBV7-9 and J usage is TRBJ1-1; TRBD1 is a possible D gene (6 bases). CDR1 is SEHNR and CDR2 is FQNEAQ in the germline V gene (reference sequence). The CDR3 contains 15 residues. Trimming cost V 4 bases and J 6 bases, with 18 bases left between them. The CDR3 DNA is TGTGCCAGCAGCTCCCAGGGGAGTGTAGTAGCTGAAGCTTTCTTT. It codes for CASSSQGSVVAEAFF.

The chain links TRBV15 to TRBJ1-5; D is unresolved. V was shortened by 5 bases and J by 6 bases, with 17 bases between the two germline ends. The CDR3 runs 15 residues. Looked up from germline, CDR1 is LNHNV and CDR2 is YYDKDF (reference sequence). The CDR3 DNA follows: TGTGCCACCAGCCCGAAGGTAGAGGGAGGTCAGCCCCAGCATTTT. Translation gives CATSPKVEGGQPQHF. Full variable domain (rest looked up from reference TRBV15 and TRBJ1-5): DAMVIQNPRYQVTQFGKPVTLSCSQTLNHNVMYWYQQKSSQAPKLLFHYYDKDFNNEADTPDNFQSRRPNTSFCFLDIRSPGLGDTAMYLCATSPKVEGGQPQHFGDGTRLSIL.

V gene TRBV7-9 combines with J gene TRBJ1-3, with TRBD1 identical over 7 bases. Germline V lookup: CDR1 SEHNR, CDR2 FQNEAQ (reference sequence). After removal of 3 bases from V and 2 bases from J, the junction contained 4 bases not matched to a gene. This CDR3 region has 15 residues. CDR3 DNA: TGTGCCAGCAGCTTCAGACAGGGTGCTGGAAACACCATATATTTT. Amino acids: CASSFRQGAGNTIYF.

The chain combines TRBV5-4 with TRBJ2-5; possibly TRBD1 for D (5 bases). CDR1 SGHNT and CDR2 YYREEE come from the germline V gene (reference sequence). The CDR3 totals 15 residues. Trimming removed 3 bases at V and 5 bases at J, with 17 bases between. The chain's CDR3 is CASSSPMKGSETQYF. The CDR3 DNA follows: TGTGCCAGCAGCTCTCCTATGAAGGGGTCGGAGACCCAGTACTTC.

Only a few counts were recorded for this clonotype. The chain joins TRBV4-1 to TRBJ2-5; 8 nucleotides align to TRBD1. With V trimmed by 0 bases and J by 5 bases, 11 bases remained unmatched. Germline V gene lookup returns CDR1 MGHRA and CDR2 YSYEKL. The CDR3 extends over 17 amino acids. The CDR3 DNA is TGCGCCAGCAGCCAAGAAATCTCGACAGGGGAGGTGGAGACCCAGTACTTC. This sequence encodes CASSQEISTGEVETQYF.

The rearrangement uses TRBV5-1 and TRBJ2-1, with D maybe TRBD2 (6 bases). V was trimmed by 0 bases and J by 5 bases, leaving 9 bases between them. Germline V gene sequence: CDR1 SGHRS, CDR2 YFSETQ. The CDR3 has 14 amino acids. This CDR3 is CASSLGVADNEQFF. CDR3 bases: TGCGCCAGCAGCTTGGGGGTAGCGGACAATGAGCAGTTCTTC.

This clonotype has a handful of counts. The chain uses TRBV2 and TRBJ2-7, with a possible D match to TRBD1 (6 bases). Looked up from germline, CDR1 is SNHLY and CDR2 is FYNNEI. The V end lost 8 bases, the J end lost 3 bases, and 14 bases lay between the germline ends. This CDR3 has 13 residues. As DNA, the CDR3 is TGTGCCAGCTCCCGGGACATGGACTACGAGCAGTACGTC. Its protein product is CASSRDMDYEQYV.